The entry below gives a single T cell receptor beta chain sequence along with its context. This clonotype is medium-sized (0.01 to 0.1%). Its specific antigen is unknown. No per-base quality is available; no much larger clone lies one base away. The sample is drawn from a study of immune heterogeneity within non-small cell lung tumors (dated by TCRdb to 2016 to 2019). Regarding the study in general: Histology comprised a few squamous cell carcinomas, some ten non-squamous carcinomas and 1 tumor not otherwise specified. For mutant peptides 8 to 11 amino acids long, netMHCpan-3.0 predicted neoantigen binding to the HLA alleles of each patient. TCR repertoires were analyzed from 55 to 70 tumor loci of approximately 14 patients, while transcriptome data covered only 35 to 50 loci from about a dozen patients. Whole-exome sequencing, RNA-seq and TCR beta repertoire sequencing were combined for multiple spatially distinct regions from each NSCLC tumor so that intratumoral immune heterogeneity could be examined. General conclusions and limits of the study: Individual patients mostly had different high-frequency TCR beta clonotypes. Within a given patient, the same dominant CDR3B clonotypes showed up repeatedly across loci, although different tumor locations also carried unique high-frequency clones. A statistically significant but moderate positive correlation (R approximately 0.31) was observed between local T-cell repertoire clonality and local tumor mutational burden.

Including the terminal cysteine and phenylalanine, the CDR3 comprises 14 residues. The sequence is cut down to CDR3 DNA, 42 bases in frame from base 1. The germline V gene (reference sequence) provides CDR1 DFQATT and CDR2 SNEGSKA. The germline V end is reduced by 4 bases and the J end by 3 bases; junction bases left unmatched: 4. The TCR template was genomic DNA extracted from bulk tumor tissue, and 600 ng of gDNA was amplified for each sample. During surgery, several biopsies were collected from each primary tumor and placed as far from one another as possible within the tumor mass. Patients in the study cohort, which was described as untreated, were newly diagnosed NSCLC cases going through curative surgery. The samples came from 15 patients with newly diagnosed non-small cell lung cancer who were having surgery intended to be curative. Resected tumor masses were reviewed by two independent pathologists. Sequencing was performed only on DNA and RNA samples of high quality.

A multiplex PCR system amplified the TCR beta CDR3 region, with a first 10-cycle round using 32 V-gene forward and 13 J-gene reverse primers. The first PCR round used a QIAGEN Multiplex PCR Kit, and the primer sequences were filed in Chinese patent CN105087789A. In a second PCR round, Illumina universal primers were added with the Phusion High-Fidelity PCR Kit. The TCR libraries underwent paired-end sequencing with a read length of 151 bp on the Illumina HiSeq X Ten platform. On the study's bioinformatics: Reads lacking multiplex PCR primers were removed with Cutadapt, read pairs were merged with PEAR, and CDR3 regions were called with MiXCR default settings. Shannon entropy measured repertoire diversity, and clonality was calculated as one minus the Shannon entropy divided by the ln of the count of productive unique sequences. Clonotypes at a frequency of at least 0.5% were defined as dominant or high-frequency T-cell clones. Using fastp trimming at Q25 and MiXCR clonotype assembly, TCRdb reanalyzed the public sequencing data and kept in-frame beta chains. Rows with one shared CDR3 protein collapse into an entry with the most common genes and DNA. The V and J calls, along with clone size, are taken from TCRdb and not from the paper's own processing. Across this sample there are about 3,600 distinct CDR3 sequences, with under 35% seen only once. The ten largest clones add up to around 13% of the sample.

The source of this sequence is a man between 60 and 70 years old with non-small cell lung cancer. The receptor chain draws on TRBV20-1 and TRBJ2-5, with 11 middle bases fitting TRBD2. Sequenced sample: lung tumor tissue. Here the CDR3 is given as CSAMHSGREETQYF. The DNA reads TGCAGTGCTATGCATAGCGGGAGGGAAGAGACCCAGTACTTC.